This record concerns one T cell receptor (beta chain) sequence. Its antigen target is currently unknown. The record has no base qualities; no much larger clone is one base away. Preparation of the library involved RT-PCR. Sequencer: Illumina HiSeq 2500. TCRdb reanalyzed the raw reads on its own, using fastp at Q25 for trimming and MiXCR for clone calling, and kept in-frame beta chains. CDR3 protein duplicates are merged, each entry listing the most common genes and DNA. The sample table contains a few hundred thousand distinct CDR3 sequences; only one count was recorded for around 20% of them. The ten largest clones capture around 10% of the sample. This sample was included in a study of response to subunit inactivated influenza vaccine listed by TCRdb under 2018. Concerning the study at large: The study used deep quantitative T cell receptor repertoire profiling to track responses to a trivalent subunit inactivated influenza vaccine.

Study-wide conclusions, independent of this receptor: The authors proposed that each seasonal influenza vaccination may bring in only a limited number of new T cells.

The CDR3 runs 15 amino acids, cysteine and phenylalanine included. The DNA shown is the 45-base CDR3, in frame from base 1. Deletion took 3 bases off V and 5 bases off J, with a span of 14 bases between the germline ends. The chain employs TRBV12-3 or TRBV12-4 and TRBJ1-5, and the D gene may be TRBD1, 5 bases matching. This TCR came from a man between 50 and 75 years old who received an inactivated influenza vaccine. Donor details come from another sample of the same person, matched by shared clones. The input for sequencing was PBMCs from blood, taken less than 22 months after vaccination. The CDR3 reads CASSFWSGSDQPQHF. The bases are TGTGCCAGCAGTTTTTGGTCAGGGAGCGATCAGCCCCAGCATTTT.